These 10 T cell receptor beta chains were all obtained from the same sample, sequenced in a study of cytomegalovirus exposure and HLA in healthy donors. The PCR had 60 Vbeta and 13 Jbeta primers. Using immunoSEQ multiplex PCR, the repertoire was profiled, and TCRdb retains in-frame clones only, with some absent. The sample lists approximately 100,000 clones, about 77% occurring once. Sequencing used PBMCs. All receptors come from a woman between 18 and 29 years old in good health and CMV-seropositive.

V and J are TRBV5-4 and TRBJ2-5; perhaps TRBD2 as D (5 bases). Trimming took off 4 bases at V and 4 bases at J, with 14 bases between the two ends. The V gene's germline CDR1 is SGHNT and CDR2 YYREEE (reference sequence). The CDR3 is 14 amino acids. The CDR3 loop reads CASSRTQIIETQYF. The CDR3 DNA follows: TGTGCCAGCAGCAGGACTCAGATTATAGAGACCCAGTACTTC.

This sequence joins TRBV4-1 and TRBJ2-7, with 13 positions matching TRBD2. The V and J ends lost 4 bases and 6 bases, in that order; junction bases with no gene match: 6. The CDR3 spans 15 residues. The germline V gene encodes CDR1 MGHRA and CDR2 YSYEKL. The CDR3 loop reads CASSLGTSGIGEQYF. The CDR3 region has the DNA TGCGCCAGCAGCCTCGGGACTAGCGGGATCGGCGAGCAGTACTTC.

The rearrangement joins TRBV9 to TRBJ2-2; 7 positions agree with TRBD2. This CDR3 is 17 amino acids long. After removal of 4 bases from V and 4 bases from J, the junction contained 13 bases not matched to a gene. Germline V gene sequence: CDR1 SGDLS, CDR2 YYNGEE. The CDR3 bases are TGTGCCAGCAGCCCCCTTGGGGTAGCGGGTCTCACCGGGGAGCTGTTTTTT. Protein sequence: CASSPLGVAGLTGELFF.

This clone was picked up a small number of times. The rearrangement uses TRBV10-2 and TRBJ2-5, with D perhaps TRBD2 (7 bases). The CDR3 has 17 residues. Germline assignment: CDR1 WSHSY and CDR2 SAAADI. V lost 0 bases, J lost 5 bases, and 19 bases lay in between. CDR3 amino acids: CASSESAGAGAWETQYF. In nucleotides, the CDR3 is TGCGCCAGCAGTGAGTCGGCGGGGGCAGGGGCCTGGGAGACCCAGTACTTC.

This chain connects TRBV7-2 to TRBJ1-2; 8 bases are shared with TRBD1. V trimming: 4 bases; J trimming: 4 bases; junction bases outside the gene matches: 5. The CDR3 has 14 amino acids. CDR1 and CDR2 from the germline V gene are SGHTA and FQGNSA. CDR3 bases: TGTGCCAGCAGCTCCCAGGGGGCTGGCTATGGCTACACCTTC. Translated, it gives CASSSQGAGYGYTF.

V gene TRBV4-1 combines with J gene TRBJ2-5, with 8 bases aligning to TRBD1. The germline V gene has CDR1 MGHRA and CDR2 YSYEKL. The junction had 5 bases not matched to a gene; V was cut back by 1 base and J by 4 bases. This CDR3 is built from 15 residues. DNA for the CDR3: TGCGCCAGCAGCCAAGTACAGGGGGTAGGAGAGACCCAGTACTTC. Its translation is CASSQVQGVGETQYF.

The chain uses TRBV29-1 and TRBJ2-5; 7 nucleotides match TRBD2. The tail of the sequence fits TRBJ2-7 better, so the J call may be wrong. The CDR3 totals 15 residues. Germline V CDR1 and CDR2: SQVTM, ANQGSEA. The CDR3 here is CSVQAGRTSSYEQYF. The CDR3 region has the DNA TGCAGCGTTCAGGCCGGGAGGACCTCCTCCTACGAGCAGTACTTC.

This chain joins TRBV9 and TRBJ1-1, with a weak D call TRBD1 (6 bases). The CDR3 runs to 16 residues. Germline values: CDR1 SGDLS, CDR2 YYNGEE. V dropped 3 bases and J dropped 1 base, with 16 bases sitting between them. The CDR3: CASSGGLQGKNTEAFF. DNA for the CDR3: TGTGCCAGCAGCGGGGGGCTACAGGGAAAGAACACTGAAGCTTTCTTT.

The chain carries TRBV7-2 and TRBJ2-6, with D maybe TRBD1 (6 bases). The V gene lost 5 bases and the J gene lost 1 base, with 9 bases spanning the gap. Per the germline V gene, CDR1 is SGHTA and CDR2 is FQGNSA. CDR3 size: 15 residues. In DNA, the CDR3 is TGTGCCAGCAGCCTTACAGGGTCTGGGGCCAACGTCCTGACTTTC. Its translation is CASSLTGSGANVLTF.

The chain employs TRBV7-6 and TRBJ2-7; D call uncertain. V was cut by 1 base and J by 3 bases, with 13 bases left in between. The CDR3 sequence is 15 residues long. Looked up from germline, CDR1 is SGHVS and CDR2 is FNYEAQ. The DNA of the CDR3 is TGTGCCAGCAGCTTAGAGAGTCTGAGCCACTACGAGCAGTACTTC. As protein: CASSLESLSHYEQYF.